This T cell receptor beta chain was captured by sequencing in a study of radiation and T cells in renal cell carcinoma. Findings and limits, study-wide: In blood, top tumor clones expanded by 2 weeks, shrinking by 4.

Time point reported: blood 4 weeks post-SBRT, at nephrectomy. Noted treatment: 15 Gy SBRT to primary tumor, nephrectomy 4 weeks later. Nephrectomy followed 15 Gy stereotactic body radiation by 4 weeks. Sequencing was performed with immunoSEQ multiplex PCR; in TCRdb, only in-frame clones are kept and a portion is missing. The data hold around 180,000 clones, with 88% observed a single time. As for this clone: Its antigen is not identified.

V was pared by 2 bases and J by 12 bases, with 1 base of the junction left unmatched. Germline CDR1 and CDR2: SGHAT and FQNNGV. CDR3 size: 12 residues. The receptor was isolated from a woman between 50 and 59 years old with renal cell carcinoma. The material sequenced was blood, taken from a patient whose treatment included radiotherapy and nephrectomy. J is TRBJ2-1 and V is TRBV11-2, with 10 positions matching TRBD2. CDR3 amino acids: CASSLTSGAQFF. DNA of the CDR3: TGTGCCAGCAGCTTAACTAGCGGGGCGCAGTTCTTC.